This record looks at one T cell receptor beta chain sequence and its context. What it binds is not known. The record originates from a study of response to subunit inactivated influenza vaccine. Overall study results and limits: New T cells are recruited in small numbers by each seasonal influenza vaccination, according to the authors' suggestion.

One entry per CDR3 protein, called by TCRdb with MiXCR from the RT-PCR reads. This table holds about 620,000 distinct CDR3 sequences, 12% found once. Germline assignment: CDR1 SGDLS and CDR2 YYNGEE. Between the trimmed V and J ends, which lost 5 bases and 0 bases, there was a span of 11 bases. CDR3 length: 15 amino acids. Here the sequenced sample was PBMCs from blood, taken on the day of vaccination. This TCR came from a man aged 45-65 years who received an inactivated influenza vaccine. The rearrangement links TRBV9 to TRBJ2-2; weak D call: TRBD2 (6 bases). CDR3 region: CASRRGSANTGELFF. Written as DNA, the CDR3 is TGTGCCAGCAGGCGGGGCAGCGCGAACACCGGGGAGCTGTTTTTT.